The TCR beta chain described here comes from a study of T cell responses to AZD1222 COVID-19 vaccine. General study results and limits: The donors showed a predominance of white British ancestry and of females, with possible underestimation of clonal diversity. Nearly half of spike-specific TCRs reportedly target unmutated variant regions.

The germline CDR1 and CDR2 sequences are SNHLY and FYNNEI. The V end lost 4 bases, the J end lost 3 bases, and 16 bases lay between the germline ends. This CDR3 is 16 amino acids long. Here immunoSEQ multiplex PCR was the method, and the copy in TCRdb shows in-frame clones only, minus some. There are 200,000 to 250,000 clones in the sample; 90% to 95% occur only once, and approximately 1.5% lies in the top ten. Regarding this clone: What it binds is not known.

The V and J genes are TRBV2 and TRBJ1-5, with D perhaps matching TRBD1 (5 bases). This specimen consisted of peripheral blood, obtained 28 days after the second dose of the MenACWY control vaccine. The sequence derives from an adult who received the MenACWY meningococcal vaccine as a control. The CDR3 nucleotides are TGTGCCAGCAGTGCGTGGGGGGACGGGGCCAATCAGCCCCAGCATTTT. Encoded protein: CASSAWGDGANQPQHF.